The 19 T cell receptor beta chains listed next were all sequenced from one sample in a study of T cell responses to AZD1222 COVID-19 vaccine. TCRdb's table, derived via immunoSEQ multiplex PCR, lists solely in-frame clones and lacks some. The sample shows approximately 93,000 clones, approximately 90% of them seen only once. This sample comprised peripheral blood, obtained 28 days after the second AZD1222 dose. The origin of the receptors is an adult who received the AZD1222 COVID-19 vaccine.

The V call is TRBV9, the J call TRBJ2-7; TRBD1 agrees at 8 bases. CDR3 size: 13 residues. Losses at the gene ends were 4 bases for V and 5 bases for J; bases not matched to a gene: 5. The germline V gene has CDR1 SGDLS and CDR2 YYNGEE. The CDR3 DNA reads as TGTGCCAGCAGCCCACGGACAGGGCACGAGCAGTACTTC. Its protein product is CASSPRTGHEQYF.

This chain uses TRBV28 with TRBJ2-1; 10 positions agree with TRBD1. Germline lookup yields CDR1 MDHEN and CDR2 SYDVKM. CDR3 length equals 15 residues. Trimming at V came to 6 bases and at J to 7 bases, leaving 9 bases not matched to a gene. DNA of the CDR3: TGTGCCAGCAGGGACCCGGGACAGGGGATGAATGAGCAGTTCTTC. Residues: CASRDPGQGMNEQFF.

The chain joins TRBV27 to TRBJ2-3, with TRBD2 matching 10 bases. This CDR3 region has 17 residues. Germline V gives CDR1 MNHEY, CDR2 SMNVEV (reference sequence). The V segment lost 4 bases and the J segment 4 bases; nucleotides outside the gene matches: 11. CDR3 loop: CASSSRPAGGVADTQYF. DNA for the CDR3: TGTGCCAGCAGTTCCCGCCCAGCGGGGGGGGTAGCAGATACGCAGTATTTT.

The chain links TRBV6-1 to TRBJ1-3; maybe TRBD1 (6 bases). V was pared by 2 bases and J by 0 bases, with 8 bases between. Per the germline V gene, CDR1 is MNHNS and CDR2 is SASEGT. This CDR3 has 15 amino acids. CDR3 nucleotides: TGTGCCAGCAGTGAACCGACAGGCTCTGGAAACACCATATATTTT. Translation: CASSEPTGSGNTIYF.

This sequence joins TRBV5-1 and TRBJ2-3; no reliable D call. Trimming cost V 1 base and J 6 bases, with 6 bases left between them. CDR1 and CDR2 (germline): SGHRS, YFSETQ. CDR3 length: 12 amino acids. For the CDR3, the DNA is TGCGCCAGCAGCTTGACGGCGGATACGCAGTATTTT. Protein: CASSLTADTQYF.

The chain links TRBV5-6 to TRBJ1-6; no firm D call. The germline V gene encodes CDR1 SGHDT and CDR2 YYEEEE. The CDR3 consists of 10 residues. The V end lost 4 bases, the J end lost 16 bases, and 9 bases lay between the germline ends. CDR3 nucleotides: TGTGCCAGCAGCAATCAACCGCTCCACTTT. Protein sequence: CASSNQPLHF.

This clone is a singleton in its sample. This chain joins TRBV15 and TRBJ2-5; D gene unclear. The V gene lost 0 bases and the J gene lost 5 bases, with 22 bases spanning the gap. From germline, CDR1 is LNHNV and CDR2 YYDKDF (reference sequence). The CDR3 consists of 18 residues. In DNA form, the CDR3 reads TGTGCCACCAGCAGAGAAGCCGTTCCGGCGAGACGTTGGGAGACCCAGTACTTC. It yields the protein CATSREAVPARRWETQYF.

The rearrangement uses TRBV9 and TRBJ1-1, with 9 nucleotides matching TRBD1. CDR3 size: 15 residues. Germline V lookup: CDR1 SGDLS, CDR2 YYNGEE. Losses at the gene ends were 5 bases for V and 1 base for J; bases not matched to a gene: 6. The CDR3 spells CASSRQGGTNTEAFF. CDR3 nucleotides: TGTGCCAGCAGTCGACAGGGGGGAACGAACACTGAAGCTTTCTTT.

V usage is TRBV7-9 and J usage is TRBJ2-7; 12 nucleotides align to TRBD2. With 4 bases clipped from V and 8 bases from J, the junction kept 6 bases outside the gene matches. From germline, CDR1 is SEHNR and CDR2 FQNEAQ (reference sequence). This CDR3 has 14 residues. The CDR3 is CASSSGLAGNKQYF. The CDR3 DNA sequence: TGTGCCAGCAGCTCTGGACTAGCGGGGAACAAGCAGTACTTC.

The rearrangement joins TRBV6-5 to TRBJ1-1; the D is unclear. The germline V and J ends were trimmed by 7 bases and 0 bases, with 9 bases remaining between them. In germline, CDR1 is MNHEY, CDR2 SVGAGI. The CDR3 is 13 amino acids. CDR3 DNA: TGTGCCAGCAACGACGGAATGAACACTGAAGCTTTCTTT. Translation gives CASNDGMNTEAFF.

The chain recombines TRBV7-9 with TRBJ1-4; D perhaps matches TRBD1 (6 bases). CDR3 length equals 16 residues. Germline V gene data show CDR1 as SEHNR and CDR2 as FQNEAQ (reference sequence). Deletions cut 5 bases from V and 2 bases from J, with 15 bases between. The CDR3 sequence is CASSRPTQGTNEKLFF. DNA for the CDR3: TGTGCCAGCAGCAGACCAACACAGGGTACTAATGAAAAACTGTTTTTT. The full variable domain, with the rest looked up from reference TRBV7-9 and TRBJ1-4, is DTGVSQNPRHKITKRGQNVTFRCDPISEHNRLYWYRQTLGQGPEFLTYFQNEAQLEKSRLLSDRFSAERPKGSFSTLEIQRTEQGDSAMYLCASSRPTQGTNEKLFFGSGTQLSVL.

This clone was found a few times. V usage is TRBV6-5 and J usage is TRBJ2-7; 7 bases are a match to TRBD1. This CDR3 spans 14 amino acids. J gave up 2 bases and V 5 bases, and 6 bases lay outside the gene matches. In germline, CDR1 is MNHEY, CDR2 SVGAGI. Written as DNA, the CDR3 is TGTGCCAGCAGTCCTACAGGGGCGCCCTACGAGCAGTACTTC. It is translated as CASSPTGAPYEQYF.

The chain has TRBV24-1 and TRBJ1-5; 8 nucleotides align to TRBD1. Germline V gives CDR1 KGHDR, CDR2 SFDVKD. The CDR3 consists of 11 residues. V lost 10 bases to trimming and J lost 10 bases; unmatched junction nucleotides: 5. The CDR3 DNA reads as TGTGCCACAGGACAGGGCCAACCCCAGCATTTT. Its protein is CATGQGQPQHF.

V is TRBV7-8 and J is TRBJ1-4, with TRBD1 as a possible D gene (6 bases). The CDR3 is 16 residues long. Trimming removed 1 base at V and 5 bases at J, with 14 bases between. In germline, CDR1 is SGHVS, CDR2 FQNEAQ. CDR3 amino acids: CASSLGLEGENEKLFF. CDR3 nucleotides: TGTGCCAGCAGCTTAGGTTTGGAGGGGGAGAATGAAAAACTGTTTTTT.

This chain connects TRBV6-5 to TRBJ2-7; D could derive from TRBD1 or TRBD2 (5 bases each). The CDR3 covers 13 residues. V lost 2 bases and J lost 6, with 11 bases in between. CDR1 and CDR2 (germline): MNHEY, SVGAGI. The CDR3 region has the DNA TGTGCCAGCAGTTACACGGGACGGATCGAGCAGTACGTC. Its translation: CASSYTGRIEQYV.

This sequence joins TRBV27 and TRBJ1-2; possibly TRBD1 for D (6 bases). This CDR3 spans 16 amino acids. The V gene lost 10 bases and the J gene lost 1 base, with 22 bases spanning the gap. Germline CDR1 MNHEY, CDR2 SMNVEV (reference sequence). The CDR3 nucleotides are TGTGCCACTTCATCCAGTGCAGGGGAGCGTAACTATGGCTACACCTTC. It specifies CATSSSAGERNYGYTF.

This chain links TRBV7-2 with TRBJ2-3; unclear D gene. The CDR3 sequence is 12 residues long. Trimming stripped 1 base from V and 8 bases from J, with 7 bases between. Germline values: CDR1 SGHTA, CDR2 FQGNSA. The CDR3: CASSLELGTQYF. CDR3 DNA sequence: TGTGCCAGCAGCTTAGAATTAGGTACGCAGTATTTT.

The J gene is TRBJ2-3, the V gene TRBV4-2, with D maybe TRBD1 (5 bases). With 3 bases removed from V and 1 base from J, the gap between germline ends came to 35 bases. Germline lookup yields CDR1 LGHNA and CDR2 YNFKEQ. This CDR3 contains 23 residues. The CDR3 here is CASSHEPPRQWSFLLQRTDTQYF. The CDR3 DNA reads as TGTGCCAGCAGCCATGAACCTCCCCGACAGTGGTCATTCCTCTTACAACGCACAGATACGCAGTATTTT.

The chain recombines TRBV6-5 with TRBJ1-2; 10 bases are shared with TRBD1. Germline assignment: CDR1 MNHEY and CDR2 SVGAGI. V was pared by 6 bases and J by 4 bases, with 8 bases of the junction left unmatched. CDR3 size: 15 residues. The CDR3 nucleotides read TGTGCCAGCAGCGACGGGACAGGGGACCTCTATGGCTACACCTTC. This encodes CASSDGTGDLYGYTF.